This TCR beta chain was profiled in a study of glioma-infiltrating T cells after dendritic cell vaccination. Study at large: Dendritic cells derived from monocytes and pulsed with autologous tumor lysate formed the vaccine.

Input was approximately 2.1 ug genomic DNA, or all available if less. The PCR used 60 V beta and 13 J beta primers. Assay: immunoSEQ multiplex PCR; the TCRdb copy retains only in-frame clones and omits some. Here the sample spans 75,000 to 100,000 clones, over 60% being singletons. Germline values: CDR1 SGDLS, CDR2 YYNGEE. This CDR3 contains 14 residues. With 4 bases clipped from V and 4 bases from J, the junction kept 6 bases outside the gene matches. Patients had residual fresh-frozen tumor tissue and more than two years of survival data. This sequence joins TRBV9 and TRBJ1-1, with 8 positions matching TRBD1. Specimen: blood, collected before dendritic cell vaccination. The TCR originated in a human donor with glioblastoma. CDR3: CASSIGQGGTEAFF. The CDR3 coding sequence is TGTGCCAGCAGCATAGGACAGGGAGGCACTGAAGCTTTCTTT.